This is a list of T cell receptor beta chains from one sample in a study of OX40 agonist ivuxolimab in advanced cancers. Data came from immunoSEQ multiplex PCR; TCRdb stores just in-frame clones and leaves some out. The sample shows 60,000 to 70,000 clones, around nine tenths of them seen only once. The material was CD4+ or CD8+ T cells sorted from blood, obtained in a trial of the OX40 agonist ivuxolimab. The receptors here all came from an adult with an advanced solid tumor such as melanoma, head and neck, liver or kidney cancer. Each CDR3 is given with its conserved first and last residue.

v_gene	j_gene	CDR3aa
TRBV15	TRBJ2-2	CATSRDRGEGGELFF
TRBV7-7	TRBJ2-1	CASSPTGGGMGDEQFF
TRBV14	TRBJ2-5	CASSQISTGQRWETQYF
TRBV7-6	TRBJ2-3	CASSLAGYTDTQYF
TRBV28	TRBJ2-5	CASRPLGSRYQETQYF
TRBV6-6	TRBJ1-6	CASSYSNGLNSPLHF
TRBV27	TRBJ1-3	CASSSQGAIGNTIYF
TRBV28	TRBJ2-5	CASSLFPDLATGGVGQETQYF
TRBV4-1	TRBJ1-1	CASSQVGTVKTEAFF
TRBV6-6	TRBJ1-1	CASSPGAGGRGAFF
TRBV7-9	TRBJ2-5	CASSLVSRGTTQYF
TRBV2	TRBJ1-1	CASILPDRTAEAFF
TRBV29-1	TRBJ2-3	CSVEERGGTDTQYF
TRBV5-6	TRBJ2-7	CASSLVGDEQYF
TRBV10-1	TRBJ2-3	CASSGVGTDTQYF
TRBV11-2	TRBJ2-7	CASSLNRVSWEQYF
TRBV28	TRBJ2-5	CASSLTGARETQYF